Presented here are 24 T cell receptor beta chains from one specimen sequenced in a study of blood T cell repertoires in COVID-19. Assay: immunoSEQ multiplex PCR; the TCRdb copy retains only in-frame clones and omits some. Here the sample spans 260,000 or so clones, approximately 80% being singletons. Source material: peripheral blood. These TCRs come from a human donor in a cohort sampled during active COVID-19.

V is TRBV7-8 and J is TRBJ1-5; D remains unclear. The CDR3 sequence is 14 residues long. V was pared by 5 bases and J by 1 base, with 9 bases between. Germline values: CDR1 SGHVS, CDR2 FQNEAQ. CDR3 sequence reads: CASSPSQSNQPQHF. In DNA, the CDR3 is TGTGCCAGCAGCCCCTCACAGAGCAATCAGCCCCAGCATTTT.

The gene calls are TRBV6-5 and TRBJ1-1; possible D gene TRBD1, 6 bases. Per germline, CDR1 MNHEY and CDR2 SVGAGI. V gave up 5 bases and J gave up 6 bases, with 13 bases separating them. The CDR3 is 13 residues long. The CDR3 spells CASSLIKGAEAFF. As DNA, the CDR3 is TGTGCCAGCAGTCTTATTAAGGGGGCTGAAGCTTTCTTT.

The chain joins TRBV19 to TRBJ1-2; 8 positions agree with TRBD1. Germline V CDR1 and CDR2: LNHDA, SQIVND (reference sequence). The J segment lost 2 bases and the V segment lost 4 bases, leaving 6 bases of the junction unmatched. The CDR3 contains 15 residues. CDR3 in DNA: TGTGCCAGTAGTAACCAGGGGGCGCGGAACTATGGCTACACCTTC. Its protein is CASSNQGARNYGYTF.

The chain couples TRBV6-4 to TRBJ1-2; 7 nucleotides agree with TRBD1. CDR1 is MRHNA, CDR2 SNTAGT, per germline. V was clipped by 2 bases and J by 4 bases; unmatched bases: 7. The CDR3 spans 15 residues. In DNA form, the CDR3 reads TGTGCCAGCAGTGACACGACAGGGAAGGGCTATGGCTACACCTTC. It translates to CASSDTTGKGYGYTF.

This clone was found a few times. The rearrangement joins TRBV6-6 to TRBJ2-7, with 10 bases aligning to TRBD1. CDR3 length equals 17 residues. The V segment lost 5 bases and the J segment 1 base; nucleotides outside the gene matches: 11. CDR1 and CDR2 from the germline V gene are MNHNY and SVGAGI (reference sequence). DNA for the CDR3: TGTGCCAGCAGTCTTTATTCCGGGACAGGGGTTTCCTACGAGCAGTACTTC. This codes for CASSLYSGTGVSYEQYF.

V gene TRBV10-2 combines with J gene TRBJ1-2; TRBD1 matches at 10 bases. V dropped 7 bases and J dropped 3; count of bases not matched to a gene: 5. The CDR3 consists of 14 residues. CDR1 is WSHSY and CDR2 is SAAADI in the germline V gene. CDR3 coding DNA: TGCGCCAGCAAAGGACAGGGGGACTACTATGGCTACACCTTC. It is translated as CASKGQGDYYGYTF.

This rearrangement joins TRBV27 to TRBJ1-2, with a possible D match to TRBD1 (6 bases). The CDR3 runs 15 residues. In germline, CDR1 is MNHEY, CDR2 SMNVEV (reference sequence). Between the trimmed V and J ends, which lost 7 bases and 3 bases, there was a span of 18 bases. CDR3 sequence: CASTPAPQGHYGYTF. CDR3 bases: TGTGCCAGCACCCCAGCCCCCCAGGGGCACTATGGCTACACCTTC.

This clone was detected only a few times. The J gene is TRBJ2-5, the V gene TRBV14, with a tentative D call TRBD1 (5 bases). The CDR3 totals 15 residues. CDR1 is SGHDN and CDR2 is FVKESK in the germline V gene. V lost 4 bases, J lost 4 bases, and 16 bases lay in between. DNA of the CDR3: TGTGCCAGCAGCCGAGAAATAGGGGTAGGAGAGACCCAGTACTTC. It yields the protein CASSREIGVGETQYF.

This sequence joins TRBV4-1 and TRBJ2-5; 8 bases are shared with TRBD2. After removal of 3 bases from V and 5 bases from J, the junction contained 14 bases not matched to a gene. This CDR3 spans 17 amino acids. Germline CDR1 is MGHRA and CDR2 is YSYEKL. The CDR3 DNA reads TGCGCCAGCAGCCAGGGACTCTGGGCGGGAGGCGTCGAGACCCAGTACTTC. Translating it yields CASSQGLWAGGVETQYF.

The J gene is TRBJ2-1, the V gene TRBV6-4; 8 bases agree with TRBD2. Looked up from germline, CDR1 is MRHNA and CDR2 is SNTAGT. This CDR3 comprises 16 residues. V lost 3 bases, J lost 3 bases, and 7 bases stayed unmatched. In DNA form, the CDR3 reads TGTGCCAGCAGTGATAGAGCGGGGGTTGGCTACAATGAGCAGTTCTTC. This sequence encodes CASSDRAGVGYNEQFF.

The chain couples TRBV5-1 to TRBJ1-6; no definite D call. This CDR3 spans 14 amino acids. Germline assignment: CDR1 SGHRS and CDR2 YFSETQ. The V and J ends lost 4 bases and 7 bases respectively, with 12 bases between them. Here the CDR3 reads CASSHSQLNSPLHF. CDR3 bases: TGCGCCAGCAGCCACTCCCAACTAAATTCACCCCTCCACTTT.

CDR3 sequence: CASSPPTVSAGGSYNEQFF. The CDR3 region has the DNA TGTGCCAGCAGCCCGCCAACCGTGAGCGCGGGAGGCTCCTACAATGAGCAGTTCTTC. This chain joins TRBV7-2 and TRBJ2-1; 8 bases line up with TRBD2. CDR3 length: 19 residues. Trimming took 5 bases from V and 0 from J; bases not matched to a gene: 15. Germline V gene sequence: CDR1 SGHTA, CDR2 FQGNSA.

The chain is built from TRBV19 and TRBJ1-5; unclear D gene. Germline V gene data show CDR1 as LNHDA and CDR2 as SQIVND (reference sequence). Trimming took 3 bases from V and 6 from J, leaving 9 bases between them. This CDR3 is 13 amino acids long. This CDR3 is CASSIAAGQPQHF. The CDR3 bases are TGTGCCAGTAGTATCGCAGCAGGTCAGCCCCAGCATTTT.

This clone is a singleton in its sample. This chain's CDR3 is CASSNGQATDTQYF. In DNA form, the CDR3 reads TGTGCCAGCAGCAATGGACAGGCGACAGATACGCAGTATTTT. The J gene is TRBJ2-3, the V gene TRBV11-3; 7 bases agree with TRBD1. CDR1 and CDR2 (germline): SGHNT, YENEEA. This CDR3 region has 14 residues. After removal of 5 bases from V and 3 bases from J, the junction contained 5 bases not matched to a gene.

The J gene is TRBJ1-5, the V gene TRBV28; a possible D gene is TRBD1 (5 bases). The CDR3 runs 18 residues. V lost 5 bases and J 6 bases, leaving 26 bases between the germline ends. Germline CDR1 and CDR2: MDHEN and SYDVKM. The chain's CDR3 is CASSPFPPGGRGSQPQHF. The CDR3 DNA reads as TGTGCCAGCAGTCCCTTCCCCCCGGGGGGGAGGGGCTCTCAGCCCCAGCATTTT.

V usage is TRBV4-1 and J usage is TRBJ1-6; D is perhaps TRBD1 (6 bases). Germline loops: CDR1 MGHRA, CDR2 YSYEKL. V lost 0 bases and J 1 base, leaving 22 bases between the germline ends. There are 21 residues in the CDR3. In nucleotides, the CDR3 is TGCGCCAGCAGCCAAGAAAGATCGCAGGGGTTAAGAGTATCCTATAATTCACCCCTCCACTTT. Protein sequence: CASSQERSQGLRVSYNSPLHF.

The V call is TRBV29-1, the J call TRBJ2-7; weak D call: TRBD1 (6 bases). Germline V gene sequence: CDR1 SQVTM, CDR2 ANQGSEA. The V and J ends lost 7 bases and 3 bases respectively, with 13 bases between them. The CDR3 sequence is 12 residues long. DNA for the CDR3: TGCAGCGCCACGACACAGGGCTACGAGCAGTACTTC. Residues: CSATTQGYEQYF.

This clone was detected only once. The CDR3 nucleotides are TGTGCCAGTAGTAAACAGGGTCTTCAGCCCCAGCATTTT. It is translated as CASSKQGLQPQHF. This chain connects TRBV19 to TRBJ1-5; TRBD1 might be the D (6 bases). The CDR3 runs to 13 residues. V dropped 4 bases and J dropped 6 bases, with 10 bases sitting between them. Germline V gene data show CDR1 as LNHDA and CDR2 as SQIVND (reference sequence).

This clone was picked up one time. The chain has TRBV29-1 and TRBJ2-1; 10 nucleotides line up with TRBD1. Per germline, CDR1 SQVTM and CDR2 ANQGSEA. The J segment lost 7 bases and the V segment lost 4 bases, leaving 4 bases of the junction unmatched. The CDR3 extends over 13 amino acids. In DNA, the CDR3 is TGCAGCGTTGGCGACAGGGGGCGGAATGAGCAGTTCTTC. Translation: CSVGDRGRNEQFF.

The chain joins TRBV6-1 to TRBJ2-7; 14 nucleotides agree with TRBD2. CDR3 size: 20 residues. The germline V gene encodes CDR1 MNHNS and CDR2 SASEGT. V shed 3 bases, J shed 3 bases, and the junction held 16 bases outside the gene matches. The CDR3, as DNA: TGTGCCAGCAGTGACGCTAACCCGGGACTAGCGGGGGACCTGGACTACGAGCAGTACTTC. As protein: CASSDANPGLAGDLDYEQYF.

The V call is TRBV7-8, the J call TRBJ2-4; the D gene is possibly TRBD1 (5 bases). Trimming took off 2 bases at V and 5 bases at J, with 16 bases between the two ends. Looked up from germline, CDR1 is SGHVS and CDR2 is FQNEAQ. The CDR3 covers 16 residues. CDR3 DNA sequence: TGTGCCAGCAGCTTATTGACAGACTTTGAACAAAACATTCAGTACTTC. Translation gives CASSLLTDFEQNIQYF.

This clone was recorded once. This chain connects TRBV6-1 to TRBJ1-1, with 7 positions matching TRBD1. CDR3 length: 18 amino acids. CDR1 is MNHNS, CDR2 SASEGT, per germline. The J segment lost 0 bases and the V segment lost 3 bases, leaving 13 bases of the junction unmatched. In nucleotides, the CDR3 is TGTGCCAGCAGTGATCGACAGGGAAGATTGACCATGAACACTGAAGCTTTCTTT. It translates to CASSDRQGRLTMNTEAFF.

This chain joins TRBV28 and TRBJ2-5, with 9 bases fitting TRBD1. CDR1 is MDHEN and CDR2 is SYDVKM in the germline V gene. V trimming: 2 bases; J trimming: 5 bases; junction bases outside the gene matches: 12. The CDR3 is 17 residues long. CDR3 sequence: CASSLVGDRANGETQYF. CDR3 coding DNA: TGTGCCAGCAGTTTAGTGGGGGACAGGGCTAATGGGGAGACCCAGTACTTC.

The gene calls are TRBV6-2 or TRBV6-3 and TRBJ2-5, with a weak D call TRBD1 (5 bases). The CDR3 sequence is 16 residues long. V was cut by 5 bases and J by 3 bases, with 19 bases left in between. In germline, CDR1 is MNHEY, CDR2 SVGEGT. The CDR3 loop reads CASSPGHWSLKETQYF. CDR3 DNA sequence: TGTGCCAGCAGTCCAGGACATTGGTCACTAAAAGAGACCCAGTACTTC.